The sample holds a few counts of the clone carrying this T cell receptor (beta chain). What it binds is unknown. There are 12 residues in the CDR3. Trimming removed 1 base from V and 7 bases from J, with 7 bases in between. Germline V gives CDR1 MGHDK, CDR2 SYGVNS. This sample is drawn from a study of T-cell memory formation after mild COVID-19. TCR alpha and TCR beta cDNA libraries carrying sample barcodes and UMIs were produced by 5'RACE using constant-segment primers. TCRdb reprocessed the 5' RACE reads via MiXCR and lists one record per CDR3 protein. The sample gives 350,000 or so distinct CDR3 sequences, 21% of which show up once; roughly an eighth is in the top ten. Findings of the study overall: Cross-reactive memory appears to have joined, as suggested by some responding clones showing up in pre-infection memory.

This rearrangement joins TRBV25-1 to TRBJ1-1; D is unclear. The specimen was PBMCs or a T cell subset sorted from them (not recorded which). The source is an adult woman who had mild COVID-19 (a few samples of this study predate the infection). Cell type and time point are not known. CDR3 coding DNA: TGTGCCAGCAGTGAATTTTACAGTGAAGCTTTCTTT. It yields the protein CASSEFYSEAFF.